The rows below give T cell receptor beta chains drawn from one sample of a study of blood T cell repertoires in COVID-19. The data were produced by immunoSEQ multiplex PCR, yet TCRdb's version contains in-frame clones alone and is incomplete. The data hold roughly 70,000 clones, with approximately 83% observed a single time. The source material was peripheral blood. The receptors were gathered from a human donor in a cohort sampled during active COVID-19. Both conserved end residues are part of each CDR3. D genes are given only for firm matches. Only part of the rows carry a size: once, few, many, or a class if the clone is expanded.

. TRBJ1-2 TRBV5-1 . TGCGCCAGCACGGACAGTCTGGGCTATGGCTACACCTTC CASTDSLGYGYTF
. TRBJ1-3 TRBV28 . TGTGCCAGCAGTAACGCAGGGAGGCCTGGAAACACCATATATTTT CASSNAGRPGNTIYF
. TRBJ2-4 TRBV13 once TGTGCCAGCAGCTCAAATCCTAGGGGTGCCAAAAACATTCAGTACTTC CASSSNPRGAKNIQYF
. TRBJ2-7 TRBV2 . TGTGCCAGCAGAGAGCTCGTGGGTAGCTCCGAGCAGTACTTC CASRELVGSSEQYF
. TRBJ2-1 TRBV6-5 . TGTGCCAGCAGAGTCCGTGGGAGCTCCTACAATGAGCAGTTCTTC CASRVRGSSYNEQFF
. TRBJ1-4 TRBV10-1 medium-sized TGCGCCAGTTACAGGGTCCACTCAACTAATGAAAAACTGTTTTTT CASYRVHSTNEKLFF
TRBD1 TRBJ2-5 TRBV5-1 . TGCGCCAGCAGCCACAGGGGAACGGAGACCCAGTACTTC CASSHRGTETQYF
. TRBJ1-6 TRBV7-9 . TGTGCCAGCAGCTTAGGGGAGTCGTCCTATAATTCACCCCTCCACTTT CASSLGESSYNSPLHF
TRBD1 TRBJ1-2 TRBV28 . TGTGCCAGCAGTCCCCGGGCGGGACAGATATATGGCTACACCTTC CASSPRAGQIYGYTF
TRBD2 TRBJ2-1 TRBV15 . TGTGCCACCAGCCCCGTTAGCGGGGGGCTGTACAATGAGCAGTTCTTC CATSPVSGGLYNEQFF
. TRBJ2-7 TRBV6-6 . TGTGCCAGCAGTCCCACGCGGGGTCCCCTCGGAGGCTACGAGCAGTACTTC CASSPTRGPLGGYEQYF
. TRBJ2-3 TRBV7-8 . TGTGCCAGCAGCCCTTACACACTAGTCAGCACAGATACGCAGTATTTT CASSPYTLVSTDTQYF
. TRBJ2-2 TRBV28 once TGTGCCAGCAACCAGGGACTCACCGGGGAGCTGTTTTTT CASNQGLTGELFF
TRBD1 TRBJ2-7 TRBV3-1/TRBV3-2 . TGTGCCAGCAGCCCCCCCACGAGGACAGGCGAGCAGTACTTC CASSPPTRTGEQYF
. TRBJ2-5 TRBV11-2 . TGTGCCAGCAGCTCGTACCAAGAGACCCAGTACTTC CASSSYQETQYF
. TRBJ2-5 TRBV12-3/TRBV12-4 . TGTGCCAGCAGCCGCGGGGCACCAGAGACCCAGTACTTC CASSRGAPETQYF
. TRBJ2-7 TRBV7-3 . TGTGCCAGCAGCTCAGTAAGGGGCCCCCTTCACGAGCAGTACTTC CASSSVRGPLHEQYF
TRBD1 TRBJ2-7 TRBV3-1/TRBV3-2 . TGTGCCAGCAGCCAAGCGACAGGGGCCACCTACGAGCAGTACTTC CASSQATGATYEQYF
TRBD1 TRBJ2-3 TRBV4-1 . TGCGCCAGCAGCCAAGCAACTTGGACAGGCCAAGATACGCAGTATTTT CASSQATWTGQDTQYF
TRBD1 TRBJ2-3 TRBV7-3 . TGTGCCAGCAGCGCAACAGGGGGCCGGGCAGATACGCAGTATTTT CASSATGGRADTQYF
. TRBJ2-7 TRBV3-1/TRBV3-2 . TGTGCCAGCAGCCACCTCCTCTACGTACCCGAGCAGTACTTC CASSHLLYVPEQYF
TRBD1 TRBJ1-3 TRBV12-3/TRBV12-4 . TGTGCCAGCAAATTTGGACAGGTTAAAGATTTT CASKFGQVKDF
TRBD2 TRBJ2-4 TRBV3-1/TRBV3-2 . TGTGCCAGCAGCCCTAGCGGGACAGCCAAAAACATTCAGTACTTC CASSPSGTAKNIQYF
. TRBJ2-3 TRBV6-2/TRBV6-3 . TGTGCCAGCAGTTACTCGATTAGACAGTATATGGCAGATACGCAGTATTTT CASSYSIRQYMADTQYF
. TRBJ1-2 TRBV29-1 few TGCAGCGTTCAGTCAGGTTGGGGCTACACCTTC CSVQSGWGYTF
TRBD2 TRBJ2-3 TRBV19 . TGTGCCAGTAGTCCCCTAGCGGGGGGGAGAGGGGCAGATACGCAGTATTTT CASSPLAGGRGADTQYF
. TRBJ2-1 TRBV12-5 . TGTGCTAGTGGTATCAGACTGGATGAGCAGTTCTTC CASGIRLDEQFF
TRBD2 TRBJ2-4 TRBV9 . TGTGCCAGCAGCGCGACTAGCGGGGGATCACGGTGGGCCAAAAACATTCAGTACTTC CASSATSGGSRWAKNIQYF
TRBD1 TRBJ2-1 TRBV5-4 . TGTGCCAGCAGCCCGCCGGGACAGGGGTACCATGAGCAGTTCTTC CASSPPGQGYHEQFF
. TRBJ2-7 TRBV4-2 few TGTGCCAGCAGCCAAGCGGAGGACCGCTATTACGAGCAGTACTTC CASSQAEDRYYEQYF
. TRBJ2-5 TRBV28 . TGTGCCAGCAGTTTTGTTCCAGTAGAGACCCAGTACTTC CASSFVPVETQYF
TRBD2 TRBJ2-7 TRBV4-1 . TGCGCCAGCAGCCAAGACACCGGGACTAGCGTGTCCTACGAGCAGTACTTC CASSQDTGTSVSYEQYF